This T cell receptor (beta chain) came from a study of technical replicates of blood from a handful of donors. The method was immunoSEQ multiplex PCR; TCRdb's version includes in-frame clones alone and lacks a portion of them. The repertoire consists of about 100,000 clones, with approximately 95% occurring once and the leading ten covering about 0.35%. This CDR3 is built from 15 residues. J lost 5 bases, V lost 1 base, and 5 bases had no gene match. CDR1 is SGHVS, CDR2 FNYEAQ, per germline. Sequencing used T cells isolated from PBMCs. This sequence originates from a human donor in good health. The V and J genes are TRBV7-6 and TRBJ1-5, with 7 bases fitting TRBD1. The CDR3 DNA reads TGTGCCAGCAGCTTAGATGGCGACAGGGATCAGCCCCAGCATTTT. Amino acid sequence: CASSLDGDRDQPQHF. Complete variable domain (other parts from reference TRBV7-6 and TRBJ1-5): GAGVSQSPRYKVTKRGQDVALRCDPISGHVSLYWYRQALGQGPEFLTYFNYEAQQDKSGLPNDRFSAERPEGSISTLTIQRTEQRDSAMYRCASSLDGDRDQPQHFGDGTRLSIL.